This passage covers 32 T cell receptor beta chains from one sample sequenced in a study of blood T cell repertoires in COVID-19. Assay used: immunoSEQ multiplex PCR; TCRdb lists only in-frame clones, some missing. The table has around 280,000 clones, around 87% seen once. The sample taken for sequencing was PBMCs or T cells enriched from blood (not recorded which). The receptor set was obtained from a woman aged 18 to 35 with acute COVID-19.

DNA of the CDR3: TGTGCCAGCTCCGGACAGGGGGCCCACGAGCAGTACTTC. It specifies CASSGQGAHEQYF. This chain connects TRBV27 to TRBJ2-7, with 11 nucleotides matching TRBD1. The germline V gene has CDR1 MNHEY and CDR2 SMNVEV (reference sequence). V shed 8 bases, J shed 5 bases, and the junction held 5 bases outside the gene matches. There are 13 residues in the CDR3.

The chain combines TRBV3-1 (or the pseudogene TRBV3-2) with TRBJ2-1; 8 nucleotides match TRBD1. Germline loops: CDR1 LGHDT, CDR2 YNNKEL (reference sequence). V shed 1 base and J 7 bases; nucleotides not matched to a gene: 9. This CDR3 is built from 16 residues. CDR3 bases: TGTGCCAGCAGCCAAGTCGACAGGGGAAAAATGAATGAGCAGTTCTTC. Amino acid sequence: CASSQVDRGKMNEQFF.

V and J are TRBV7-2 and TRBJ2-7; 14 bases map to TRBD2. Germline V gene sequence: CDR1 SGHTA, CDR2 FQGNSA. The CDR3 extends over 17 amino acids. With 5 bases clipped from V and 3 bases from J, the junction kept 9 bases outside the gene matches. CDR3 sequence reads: CASSHGTSGSPVYEQYF. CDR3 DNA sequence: TGTGCCAGCAGCCACGGGACTAGCGGGAGCCCAGTCTACGAGCAGTACTTC.

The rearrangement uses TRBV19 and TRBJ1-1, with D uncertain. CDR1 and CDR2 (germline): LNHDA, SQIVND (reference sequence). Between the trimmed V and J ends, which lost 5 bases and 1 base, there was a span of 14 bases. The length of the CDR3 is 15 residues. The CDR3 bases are TGTGCCAGTAGTCACCGGGAGAGAAAGAACACTGAAGCTTTCTTT. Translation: CASSHRERKNTEAFF.

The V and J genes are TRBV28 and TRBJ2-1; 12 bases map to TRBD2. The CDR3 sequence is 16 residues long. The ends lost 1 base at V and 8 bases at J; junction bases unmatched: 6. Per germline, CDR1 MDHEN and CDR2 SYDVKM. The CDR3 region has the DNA TGTGCCAGCAGTTTATCGACTAGCGGGAGTAGGTATGAGCAGTTCTTC. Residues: CASSLSTSGSRYEQFF.

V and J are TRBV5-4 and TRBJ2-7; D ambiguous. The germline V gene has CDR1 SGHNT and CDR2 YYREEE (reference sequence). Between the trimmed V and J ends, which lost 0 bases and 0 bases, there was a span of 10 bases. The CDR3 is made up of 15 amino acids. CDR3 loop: CASSLALDNSYEQYF. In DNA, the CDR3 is TGTGCCAGCAGCTTGGCGTTAGATAACTCCTACGAGCAGTACTTC.

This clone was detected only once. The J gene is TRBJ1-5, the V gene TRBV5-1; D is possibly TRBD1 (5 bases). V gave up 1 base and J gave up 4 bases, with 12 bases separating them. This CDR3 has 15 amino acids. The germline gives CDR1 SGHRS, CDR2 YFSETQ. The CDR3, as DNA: TGCGCCAGCAGCTTGACCGCGGGACCTAATCAGCCCCAGCATTTT. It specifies CASSLTAGPNQPQHF.

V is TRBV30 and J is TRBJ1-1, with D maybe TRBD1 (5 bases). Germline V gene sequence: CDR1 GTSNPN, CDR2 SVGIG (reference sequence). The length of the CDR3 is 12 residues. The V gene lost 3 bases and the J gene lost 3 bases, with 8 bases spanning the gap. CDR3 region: CAWSRGDTEAFF. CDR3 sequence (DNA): TGTGCCTGGAGCCGGGGGGACACTGAAGCTTTCTTT.

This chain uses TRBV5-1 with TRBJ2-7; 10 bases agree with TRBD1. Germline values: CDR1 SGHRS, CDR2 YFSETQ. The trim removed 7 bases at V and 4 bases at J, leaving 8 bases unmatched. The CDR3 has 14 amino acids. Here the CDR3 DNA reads TGCGCCAGCGCCCGCCGGGACAGGGGTTACGAGCAGTACTTC. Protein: CASARRDRGYEQYF. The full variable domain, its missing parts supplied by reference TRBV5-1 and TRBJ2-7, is KAGVTQTPRYLIKTRGQQVTLSCSPISGHRSVSWYQQTPGQGLQFLFEYFSETQRNKGNFPGRFSGRQFSNSRSEMNVSTLELGDSALYLCASARRDRGYEQYFGPGTRLTVT.

CDR3: CASSRLQGGTDTQYF. CDR3 nucleotides: TGTGCCAGCAGCCGCCTACAGGGAGGCACAGATACGCAGTATTTT. This sequence joins TRBV27 and TRBJ2-3; D perhaps matches TRBD1 (6 bases). The V gene lost 6 bases and the J gene lost 1 base, with 14 bases spanning the gap. CDR1 and CDR2 (germline): MNHEY, SMNVEV (reference sequence). The CDR3 sequence is 15 residues long.

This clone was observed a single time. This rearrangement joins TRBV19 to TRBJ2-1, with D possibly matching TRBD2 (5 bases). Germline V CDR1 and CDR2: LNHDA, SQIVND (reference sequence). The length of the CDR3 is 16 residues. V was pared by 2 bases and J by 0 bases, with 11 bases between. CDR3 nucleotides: TGTGCCAGTAGTATAATCGAGCGGAACTCCTACAATGAGCAGTTCTTC. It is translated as CASSIIERNSYNEQFF.

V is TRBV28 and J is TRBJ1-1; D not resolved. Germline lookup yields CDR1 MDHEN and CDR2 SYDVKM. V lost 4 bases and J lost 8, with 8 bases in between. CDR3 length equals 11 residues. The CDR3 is CASSSGEEAFF. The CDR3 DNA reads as TGTGCCAGCAGTTCCGGAGAGGAAGCTTTCTTT.

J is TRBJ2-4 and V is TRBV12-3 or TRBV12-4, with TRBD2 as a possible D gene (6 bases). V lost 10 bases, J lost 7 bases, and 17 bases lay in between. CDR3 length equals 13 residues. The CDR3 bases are TGTGCCACCAGACAGTGGGGGGTGAACATTCAGTACTTC. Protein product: CATRQWGVNIQYF.

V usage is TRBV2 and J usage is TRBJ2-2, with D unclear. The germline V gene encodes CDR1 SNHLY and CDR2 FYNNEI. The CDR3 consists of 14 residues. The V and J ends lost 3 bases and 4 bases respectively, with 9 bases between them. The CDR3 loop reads CASSDATTTGELFF. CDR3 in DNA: TGTGCCAGCAGTGATGCCACTACCACCGGGGAGCTGTTTTTT.

The CDR3 reads CATSDPTSAGHGELFF. DNA of the CDR3: TGTGCCACCAGTGACCCGACCTCAGCGGGACACGGGGAGCTGTTTTTT. The gene calls are TRBV24-1 and TRBJ2-2, with D perhaps TRBD2 (7 bases). V gave up 4 bases and J gave up 7 bases, with 18 bases separating them. The germline CDR1 and CDR2 sequences are KGHDR and SFDVKD. This CDR3 contains 16 residues.

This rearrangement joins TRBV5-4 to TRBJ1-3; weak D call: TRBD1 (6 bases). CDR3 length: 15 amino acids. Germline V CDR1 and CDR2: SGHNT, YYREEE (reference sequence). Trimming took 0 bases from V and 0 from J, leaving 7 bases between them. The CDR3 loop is CASSLGDNSGNTIYF. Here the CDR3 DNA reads TGTGCCAGCAGCTTGGGGGACAACTCTGGAAACACCATATATTTT.

As DNA, the CDR3 is TGTGCCAGCAGCTTGTCTTCCTCCTACGAGCAGTACTTC. It codes for CASSLSSSYEQYF. The chain has TRBV7-8 and TRBJ2-7; D uncertain. CDR3 length equals 13 residues. CDR1 is SGHVS, CDR2 FQNEAQ, per germline. Between the trimmed V and J ends, which lost 3 bases and 0 bases, there was a span of 6 bases.

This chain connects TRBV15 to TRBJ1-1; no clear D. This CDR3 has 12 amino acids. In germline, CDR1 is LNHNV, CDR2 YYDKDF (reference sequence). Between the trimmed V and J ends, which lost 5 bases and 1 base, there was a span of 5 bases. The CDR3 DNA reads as TGTGCCACCAGCGGCTCGAACACTGAAGCTTTCTTT. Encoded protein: CATSGSNTEAFF. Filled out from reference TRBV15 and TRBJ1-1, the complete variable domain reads DAMVIQNPRYQVTQFGKPVTLSCSQTLNHNVMYWYQQKSSQAPKLLFHYYDKDFNNEADTPDNFQSRRPNTSFCFLDIRSPGLGDTAMYLCATSGSNTEAFFGQGTRLTVV.

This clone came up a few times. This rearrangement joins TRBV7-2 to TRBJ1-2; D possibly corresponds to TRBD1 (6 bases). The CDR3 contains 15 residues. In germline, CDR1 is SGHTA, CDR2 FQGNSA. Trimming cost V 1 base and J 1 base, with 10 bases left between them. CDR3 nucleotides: TGTGCCAGCAGCTTAGTCGGACAGATTAACTATGGCTACACCTTC. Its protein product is CASSLVGQINYGYTF.

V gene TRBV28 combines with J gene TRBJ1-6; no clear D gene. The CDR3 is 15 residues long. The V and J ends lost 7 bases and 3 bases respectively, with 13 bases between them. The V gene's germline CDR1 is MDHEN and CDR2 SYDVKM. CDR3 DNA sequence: TGTGCCAGCACCCTTCGCCACAACTATAATTCACCCCTCCACTTT. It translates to CASTLRHNYNSPLHF.

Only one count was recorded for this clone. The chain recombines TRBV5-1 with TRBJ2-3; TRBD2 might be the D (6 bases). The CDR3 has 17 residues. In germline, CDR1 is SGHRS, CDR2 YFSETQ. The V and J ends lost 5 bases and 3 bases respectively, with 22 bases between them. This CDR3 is CASRFKPGLDLTDTQYF. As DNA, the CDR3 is TGCGCCAGCAGATTTAAGCCGGGACTCGACTTAACAGATACGCAGTATTTT.

The CDR3 sequence is CASPPGGTGELFF. DNA for the CDR3: TGTGCCAGCCCCCCGGGGGGCACCGGGGAGCTGTTTTTT. V usage is TRBV4-2 and J usage is TRBJ2-2; TRBD2 aligns across 7 bases. V lost 8 bases and J lost 4; bases outside the gene matches: 4. CDR1 is LGHNA and CDR2 is YNFKEQ in the germline V gene. CDR3 length equals 13 residues.

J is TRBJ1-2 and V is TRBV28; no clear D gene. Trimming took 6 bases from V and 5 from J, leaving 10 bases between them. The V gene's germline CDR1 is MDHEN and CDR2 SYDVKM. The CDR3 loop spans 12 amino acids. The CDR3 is CASSTPGYGYTF. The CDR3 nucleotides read TGTGCCAGCAGCACACCGGGGTATGGCTACACCTTC.

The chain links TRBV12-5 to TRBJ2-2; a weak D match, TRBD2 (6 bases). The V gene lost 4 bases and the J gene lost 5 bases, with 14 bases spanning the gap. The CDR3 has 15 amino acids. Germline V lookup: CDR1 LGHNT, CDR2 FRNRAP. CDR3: CASGSEGFGTGELFF. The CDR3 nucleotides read TGTGCTAGTGGTTCGGAGGGCTTTGGGACCGGGGAGCTGTTTTTT.

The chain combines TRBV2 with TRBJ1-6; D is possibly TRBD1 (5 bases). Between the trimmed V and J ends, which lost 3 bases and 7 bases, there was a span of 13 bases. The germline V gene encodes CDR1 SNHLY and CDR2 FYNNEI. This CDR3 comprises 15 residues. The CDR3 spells CASSEWGLGNSPLHF. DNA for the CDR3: TGTGCCAGCAGTGAGTGGGGCTTGGGGAATTCACCCCTCCACTTT.

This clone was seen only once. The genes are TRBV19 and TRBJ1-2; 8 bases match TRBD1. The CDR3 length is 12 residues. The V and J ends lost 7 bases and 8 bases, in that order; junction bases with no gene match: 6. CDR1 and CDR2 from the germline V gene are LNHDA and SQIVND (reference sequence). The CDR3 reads CASKQGAAGYTF. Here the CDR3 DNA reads TGTGCCAGTAAGCAGGGGGCGGCGGGCTACACCTTC.

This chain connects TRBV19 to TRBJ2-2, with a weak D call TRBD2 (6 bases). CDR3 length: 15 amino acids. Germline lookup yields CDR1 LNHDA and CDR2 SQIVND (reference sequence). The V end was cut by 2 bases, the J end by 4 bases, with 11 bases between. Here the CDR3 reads CASSIRGSGTGELFF. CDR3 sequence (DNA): TGTGCCAGTAGTATACGGGGGAGCGGCACCGGGGAGCTGTTTTTT.

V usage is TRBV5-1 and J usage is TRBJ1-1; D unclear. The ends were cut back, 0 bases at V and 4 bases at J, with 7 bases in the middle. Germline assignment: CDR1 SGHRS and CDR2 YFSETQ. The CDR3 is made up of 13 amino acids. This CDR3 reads CASSLGGSTEAFF. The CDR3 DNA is TGCGCCAGCAGCTTGGGCGGGTCCACTGAAGCTTTCTTT.

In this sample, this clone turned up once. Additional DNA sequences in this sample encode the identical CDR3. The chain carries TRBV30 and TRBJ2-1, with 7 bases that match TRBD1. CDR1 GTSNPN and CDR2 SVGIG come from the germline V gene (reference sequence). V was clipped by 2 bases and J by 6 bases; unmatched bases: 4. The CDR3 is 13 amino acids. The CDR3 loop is CAWSLAGGNEQFF. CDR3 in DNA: TGTGCCTGGAGTTTGGCAGGGGGCAATGAGCAGTTCTTC.

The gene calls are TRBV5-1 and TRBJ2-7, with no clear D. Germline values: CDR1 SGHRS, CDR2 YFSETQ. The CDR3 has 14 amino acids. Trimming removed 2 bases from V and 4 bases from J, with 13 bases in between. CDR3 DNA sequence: TGCGCCAGCAGCTTCCTAGAACAAGGTTACGAGCAGTACTTC. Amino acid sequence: CASSFLEQGYEQYF.

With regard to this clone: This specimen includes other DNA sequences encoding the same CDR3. CDR3 sequence reads: CASSLGTGTYNEQFF. In DNA, the CDR3 is TGCGCCAGCAGCCTCGGGACAGGAACCTACAATGAGCAGTTCTTC. This chain links TRBV4-3 with TRBJ2-1; 8 bases are a match to TRBD1. Germline assignment: CDR1 LGHNA and CDR2 YSLEER. V lost 4 bases, J lost 2 bases, and 4 bases stayed unmatched. The CDR3 is made up of 15 amino acids.

For the CDR3, the DNA is TGCGCCAGCAGCCCAGGGACAGCTAAAAATCAGCCCCAGCATTTT. As protein: CASSPGTAKNQPQHF. J is TRBJ1-5 and V is TRBV5-1; 7 nucleotides align to TRBD1. The germline gives CDR1 SGHRS, CDR2 YFSETQ. V shed 4 bases and J 4 bases; nucleotides not matched to a gene: 8. CDR3 length: 15 residues.